This TCR beta chain was found in a study of shared clonotypes between healthy human individuals. The overall study: Each donor's CD8 memory used one plate, CD8 naive two, each CD4 subset three.

Whole-study findings and limits: Sample collection involved blood only; tissue repertoires are likely different.

V was trimmed by 0 bases and J by 1 base, leaving 8 bases between them. CDR3 length: 15 residues. Germline V CDR1 and CDR2: SGHRS, YFSETQ. For this clone: What it recognizes is unknown. This sample includes further DNA sequences coding for the same CDR3.

Per the original data handling: For the immunoSEQ data, sequences were junction-only without quality scores, so filtering differed. The assay was immunoSEQ multiplex PCR, and TCRdb's table has in-frame clones only and misses some. V, J and clone size are those of that table, while D and trimming were read from the DNA. The sample shows 950,000 to 1,100,000 clones, around 74% of them seen only once. Sequencing input: memory CD4+ T cells sorted from blood. Subset given: CD45RA-negative fraction. This TCR came from a man between 18 and 35 years old in good health. This sequence joins TRBV5-1 and TRBJ1-5, with D possibly being TRBD1 (5 bases). The CDR3: CASSLAGDSNQPQHF. As DNA, the CDR3 is TGCGCCAGCAGCTTGGCCGGGGACAGCAATCAGCCCCAGCATTTT.